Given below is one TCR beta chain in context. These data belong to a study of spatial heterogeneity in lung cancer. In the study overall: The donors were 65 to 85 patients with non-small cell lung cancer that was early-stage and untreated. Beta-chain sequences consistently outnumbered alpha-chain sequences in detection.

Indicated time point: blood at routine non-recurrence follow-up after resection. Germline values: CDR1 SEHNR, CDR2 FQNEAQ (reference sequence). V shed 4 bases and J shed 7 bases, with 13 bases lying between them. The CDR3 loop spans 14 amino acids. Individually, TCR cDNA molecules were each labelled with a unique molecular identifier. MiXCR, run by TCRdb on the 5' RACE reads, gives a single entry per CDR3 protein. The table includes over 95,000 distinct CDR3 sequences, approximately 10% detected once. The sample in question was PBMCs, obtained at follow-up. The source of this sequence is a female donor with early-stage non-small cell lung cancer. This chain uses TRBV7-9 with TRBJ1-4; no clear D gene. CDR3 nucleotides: TGTGCCAGCAGCTCGGGCAGCCGGAGTGAAAAACTGTTTTTT. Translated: CASSSGSRSEKLFF.